The next 26 T cell receptor beta chains were all read from a single sample in a study of cytomegalovirus exposure and HLA in healthy donors. The study ran its PCR with 60 Vbeta and 13 Jbeta primers. The method was immunoSEQ multiplex PCR; TCRdb's version includes in-frame clones alone and lacks a portion of them. The repertoire has 99,000 or so clones, about four fifths of them found once; the top ten carry roughly 3.5%. The sequencing sample was made of PBMCs. All receptors derive from a female donor in good health and CMV-seropositive.

The rearrangement links TRBV7-6 to TRBJ2-7, with 7 bases fitting TRBD2. The CDR3 runs to 14 residues. The germline V gene has CDR1 SGHVS and CDR2 FNYEAQ. Unmatched junction bases numbered 10, after V lost 5 bases and J lost 6 bases. As DNA, the CDR3 is TGTGCCAGCAGCCCCCGTGGGGGGGGTGTCGAGCAGTACTTC. This translates into CASSPRGGGVEQYF.

This chain uses TRBV19 with TRBJ2-7; 7 bases are shared with TRBD2. J gave up 0 bases and V 2 bases, and 1 base lay outside the gene matches. The CDR3 spans 14 residues. The germline V gene has CDR1 LNHDA and CDR2 SQIVND (reference sequence). CDR3: CASSISGDSYEQYF. CDR3 in DNA: TGTGCCAGTAGTATAAGCGGGGACTCCTACGAGCAGTACTTC.

CDR3 DNA sequence: TGTGCCTGGAGTGTCCCAGGTCGAACAGATACGCAGTATTTT. Translated, it gives CAWSVPGRTDTQYF. The chain links TRBV30 to TRBJ2-3; D ambiguous. V was clipped by 0 bases and J by 3 bases, with 10 bases between them. The V gene's germline CDR1 is GTSNPN and CDR2 SVGIG (reference sequence). This CDR3 spans 14 amino acids. Full variable domain (remainder filled in from reference TRBV30 and TRBJ2-3): SQTIHQWPATLVQPVGSPLSLECTVEGTSNPNLYWYRQAAGRGLQLLFYSVGIGQISSEVPQNLSASRPQDRQFILSSKKLLLSDSGFYLCAWSVPGRTDTQYFGPGTRLTVL.

The chain is built from TRBV30 and TRBJ2-5; D perhaps matches TRBD2 (6 bases). V lost 0 bases, J lost 4 bases, and 15 bases lay in between. CDR3 length: 15 amino acids. Germline CDR1 GTSNPN, CDR2 SVGIG (reference sequence). CDR3: CAWSVDGSGRETQYF. The CDR3 DNA reads as TGTGCCTGGAGTGTAGACGGGAGCGGTAGAGAGACCCAGTACTTC.

The chain joins TRBV7-9 to TRBJ1-4; no reliable D call. Trimming took 3 bases from V and 7 from J, leaving 12 bases between them. Looked up from germline, CDR1 is SEHNR and CDR2 is FQNEAQ (reference sequence). The CDR3 length is 14 residues. Here the CDR3 DNA reads TGTGCCAGCAGCTTTGAGGGTAGAAGTGAAAAACTGTTTTTT. Translated, it gives CASSFEGRSEKLFF.

The chain combines TRBV5-1 with TRBJ2-3, with a weak D call TRBD1 (5 bases). CDR1 and CDR2 from the germline V gene are SGHRS and YFSETQ. The ends were cut back, 0 bases at V and 0 bases at J, with 11 bases in the middle. The CDR3 loop spans 16 amino acids. CDR3 region: CASSLEGRSSTDTQYF. The CDR3 DNA follows: TGCGCCAGCAGCTTGGAGGGGCGCTCTAGCACAGATACGCAGTATTTT.

The chain employs TRBV11-2 and TRBJ2-5, with TRBD2 matching 7 bases. The end of the DNA aligns better with TRBJ2-7, so the J call may be wrong. The CDR3 loop spans 13 amino acids. Germline V CDR1 and CDR2: SGHAT, FQNNGV. The CDR3 spells CASSSSGWGEQYF. The CDR3 bases are TGTGCCAGCAGCAGTAGCGGGTGGGGCGAGCAGTACTTC.

The genes are TRBV7-9 and TRBJ2-6; 11 bases match TRBD1. This CDR3 is 18 amino acids long. Germline CDR1 is SEHNR and CDR2 is FQNEAQ (reference sequence). After removal of 5 bases from V and 0 bases from J, the junction contained 6 bases not matched to a gene. In nucleotides, the CDR3 is TGTGCCAGCAGCACCGGACAGGGGGCGGGCTCTGGGGCCAACGTCCTGACTTTC. It codes for CASSTGQGAGSGANVLTF.

The V call is TRBV2, the J call TRBJ2-5, with a tentative D call TRBD1 (6 bases). In germline, CDR1 is SNHLY, CDR2 FYNNEI. This CDR3 comprises 18 residues. Trimming left V 5 bases short and J 0 bases short, with 22 bases between. The CDR3 loop reads CASSNSPGAGAYQETQYF. Here the CDR3 DNA reads TGTGCCAGCAGTAACTCCCCCGGGGCAGGGGCATACCAAGAGACCCAGTACTTC. Full variable domain (missing parts from reference TRBV2 and TRBJ2-5): EPEVTQTPSHQVTQMGQEVILRCVPISNHLYFYWYRQILGQKVEFLVSFYNNEISEKSEIFDDQFSVERPDGSNFTLKIRSTKLEDSAMYFCASSNSPGAGAYQETQYFGPGTRLLVL.

This clone has just a few counts. The chain employs TRBV19 and TRBJ2-1; D not resolved. Trimming took off 3 bases at V and 2 bases at J, with 5 bases between the two ends. The CDR3 spans 13 residues. Germline V gene sequence: CDR1 LNHDA, CDR2 SQIVND (reference sequence). The CDR3 reads CASSILPYNEQFF. CDR3 nucleotide sequence: TGTGCCAGTAGTATTCTACCCTACAATGAGCAGTTCTTC. Combining the CDR3 with reference TRBV19 and TRBJ2-1 gives the whole variable domain DGGITQSPKYLFRKEGQNVTLSCEQNLNHDAMYWYRQDPGQGLRLIYYSQIVNDFQKGDIAEGYSVSREKKESFPLTVTSAQKNPTAFYLCASSILPYNEQFFGPGTRLTVL.

J is TRBJ1-2 and V is TRBV6-7; TRBD1 matches 7 bases. TRBV6-7 is an ORF for which the function is uncertain. The CDR3 spans 15 residues. V lost 2 bases, J lost 6 bases, and 9 bases stayed unmatched. This CDR3 reads CASSYRTGVCHGYTF. For the CDR3, the DNA is TGTGCCAGCAGTTACAGGACAGGAGTATGTCATGGCTACACCTTC.

With regard to this clone: Within the sample, other DNA sequences also encode this same CDR3. J is TRBJ2-7 and V is TRBV28, with 7 bases identical to TRBD2. Trimming at V came to 3 bases and at J to 3 bases, leaving 2 bases not matched to a gene. This CDR3 has 13 amino acids. Germline V CDR1 and CDR2: MDHEN, SYDVKM. CDR3 region: CASSLGGSYEQYF. In DNA form, the CDR3 reads TGTGCCAGCAGTTTGGGGGGGAGCTACGAGCAGTACTTC.

The rearrangement uses TRBV11-3 and TRBJ2-2; D is unresolved. The CDR3 extends over 12 amino acids. The germline V and J ends were trimmed by 5 bases and 6 bases, with 7 bases remaining between them. CDR1 and CDR2 from the germline V gene are SGHNT and YENEEA. CDR3 residues: CASSHSPGELFF. The DNA for the CDR3 is TGTGCCAGCAGCCATAGCCCCGGGGAGCTGTTTTTT.

V gene TRBV9 combines with J gene TRBJ1-3; TRBD1 matches at 7 bases. CDR1 is SGDLS, CDR2 YYNGEE, per germline. The CDR3 contains 15 residues. The trim removed 4 bases at V and 0 bases at J, leaving 4 bases unmatched. The CDR3 loop reads CASSPTGVSGNTIYF. The CDR3 DNA reads as TGTGCCAGCAGCCCCACAGGGGTCTCTGGAAACACCATATATTTT.

The gene calls are TRBV5-4 and TRBJ1-2; D is uncertain. The length of the CDR3 is 16 residues. The V end was cut by 4 bases, the J end by 2 bases, with 18 bases between. From germline, CDR1 is SGHNT and CDR2 YYREEE (reference sequence). The CDR3 loop reads CASSRVQLTPNYGYTF. CDR3 nucleotide sequence: TGTGCCAGCAGCAGAGTTCAATTGACACCCAACTATGGCTACACCTTC.

The chain couples TRBV30 to TRBJ1-2, with D perhaps matching TRBD1 (5 bases). The CDR3 totals 13 residues. The ends were cut back, 4 bases at V and 6 bases at J, with 15 bases in the middle. Germline CDR1 and CDR2: GTSNPN and SVGIG (reference sequence). In DNA, the CDR3 is TGTGCCTGGACCCCCAACCCCAGGGATGGCTACACCTTC. Translation gives CAWTPNPRDGYTF.

This clone showed up just a few times. This chain uses TRBV5-1 with TRBJ2-3; the match to TRBD1 covers 9 bases. From germline, CDR1 is SGHRS and CDR2 YFSETQ. Trimming cost V 0 bases and J 2 bases; bases outside gene matches: 7. The CDR3 length is 17 residues. The CDR3 nucleotides are TGCGCCAGCAGCTTGGCGTTCGGGACAGGGCTCACAGATACGCAGTATTTT. It yields the protein CASSLAFGTGLTDTQYF.

The gene calls are TRBV30 and TRBJ2-2, with 8 bases fitting TRBD1. The CDR3 consists of 13 residues. Germline loops: CDR1 GTSNPN, CDR2 SVGIG (reference sequence). The V gene end was trimmed by 3 bases and the J gene end by 6 bases; junction bases not matched to a gene: 3. The CDR3 sequence: CAWSFRGPGELFF. The CDR3 bases are TGTGCCTGGAGCTTCAGGGGGCCCGGGGAGCTGTTTTTT.

There are a few counts of this clone. The rearrangement joins TRBV5-6 to TRBJ1-1, with TRBD1 as a possible D gene (6 bases). CDR3 length: 14 amino acids. The germline V gene has CDR1 SGHDT and CDR2 YYEEEE. Trimming left V 1 base short and J 6 bases short, with 13 bases between. CDR3 nucleotides: TGTGCCAGCAGCTTGTACGGGGGGCCCTCTGAAGCTTTCTTT. This encodes CASSLYGGPSEAFF.

The chain uses TRBV28 and TRBJ2-7; 10 bases are shared with TRBD2. J was trimmed by 0 bases and V by 10 bases; bases with no gene match: 9. Germline V CDR1 and CDR2: MDHEN, SYDVKM. This CDR3 has 15 amino acids. The chain's CDR3 is CATRVAGGASYEQYF. CDR3 DNA sequence: TGTGCCACCAGGGTAGCGGGGGGCGCCTCCTACGAGCAGTACTTC.

The genes are TRBV30 and TRBJ2-1; no reliable D call. The CDR3 has 10 residues. Germline-derived CDR1 and CDR2 are GTSNPN and SVGIG (reference sequence). V was pared by 7 bases and J by 6 bases, with 7 bases between. The CDR3: CASGFNEQFF. CDR3 coding DNA: TGTGCCTCCGGTTTCAATGAGCAGTTCTTC.

The chain combines TRBV2 with TRBJ1-1; 8 positions agree with TRBD1. Looked up from germline, CDR1 is SNHLY and CDR2 is FYNNEI. V dropped 6 bases and J dropped 4; count of bases not matched to a gene: 7. The CDR3 consists of 14 residues. This CDR3 is CASSQAGGPTEAFF. CDR3 DNA: TGTGCCAGCAGCCAAGCAGGGGGCCCCACTGAAGCTTTCTTT.

The CDR3 DNA sequence: TGTGCCACCCGCCCACAGGGAGATAGCAATCAGCCCCAGCATTTT. As protein: CATRPQGDSNQPQHF. This chain connects TRBV10-3 to TRBJ1-5, with D perhaps TRBD1 (6 bases). Germline V gene lookup returns CDR1 ENHRY and CDR2 SYGVKD. The V gene lost 10 bases and the J gene lost 0 bases, with 16 bases spanning the gap. This CDR3 contains 15 residues.

The genes are TRBV29-1 and TRBJ2-1, with D maybe TRBD2 (6 bases). CDR3 length: 14 residues. Germline loops: CDR1 SQVTM, CDR2 ANQGSEA. Trimming pared 4 bases from V and 4 bases from J, leaving 14 bases between. The CDR3, as DNA: TGCAGCGTTGCCCGGGACGGGAGATACAATGAGCAGTTCTTC. It translates to CSVARDGRYNEQFF.

The J gene is TRBJ2-5, the V gene TRBV5-1; D is possibly TRBD1 (6 bases). The germline gives CDR1 SGHRS, CDR2 YFSETQ. This CDR3 is built from 14 residues. V dropped 0 bases and J dropped 1 base, with 7 bases sitting between them. This CDR3 reads CASSLDRAQETQYF. Here the CDR3 DNA reads TGCGCCAGCAGCTTGGACAGGGCCCAAGAGACCCAGTACTTC.

The chain recombines TRBV7-9 with TRBJ2-2; 9 positions match TRBD1. Germline CDR1 and CDR2: SEHNR and FQNEAQ (reference sequence). V gave up 5 bases and J gave up 5 bases; unmatched junction bases: 6. The CDR3 loop spans 15 amino acids. Here the CDR3 reads CASSTGQGWTGELFF. CDR3 bases: TGTGCCAGCAGCACCGGACAGGGGTGGACCGGGGAGCTGTTTTTT.